This T cell receptor beta chain comes out of a study of PD-1 blockade in classical Hodgkin lymphoma. Turning to this clone: Its antigen remains unidentified.

Noted time point: cycle 4 day 1 (C4D1), after five to seven weeks of nivolumab. After autologous stem cell transplantation all patients relapsed, and prior brentuximab vedotin exposure differed between cohorts. Overall study results and limits: The diversity seen at baseline in complete responders resembled that of newly diagnosed patients. After ASCT, patients who started nivolumab under 1 year later were excluded.

This table comes from immunoSEQ multiplex PCR, and its TCRdb copy is limited to in-frame clones, with some not included. This repertoire shows roughly 40,000 clones, around three fifths found once; its top ten account for 3% to 4%. CDR1 and CDR2 (germline): GTSNPN, SVGIG (reference sequence). CDR3 length equals 12 residues. V shed 2 bases and J shed 6 bases, with 7 bases lying between them. The receptor was isolated from a human donor with classical Hodgkin lymphoma. The sequencing here drew on peripheral blood mononuclear cells (PBMCs), taken before the fourth cycle of nivolumab. The chain links TRBV30 to TRBJ1-4, with D perhaps matching TRBD1 (5 bases). The CDR3 here is CAWSPGHEKLFF. In DNA, the CDR3 is TGTGCCTGGAGTCCAGGGCATGAAAAACTGTTTTTT.